The count of the clone carrying this T cell receptor (beta chain) is one. This entry comes from a study of blood T cell repertoires in COVID-19. Study background: The cDNA or gDNA used as material had been derived from T cells, B-cell-depleted T cells, or PBMCs.

With 3 bases clipped from V and 4 bases from J, the junction kept 17 bases outside the gene matches. Germline CDR1 and CDR2: SGDLS and YYNGEE. This CDR3 has 19 amino acids. In the original workflow: Reference gene primers were amplified, and this amplification served to estimate nucleated cell counts. TCRdb's table, derived via immunoSEQ multiplex PCR, lists solely in-frame clones and lacks some. The DNA gave D and trimming, while V, J and clone size come from that table. This sample has a few hundred thousand clones, with 75% to 90% found just once. Two consecutive negative NP/OP PCR tests, clearance, or resolved symptoms defined Cohort 3 recovery.

Sequenced sample: PBMCs or T cells enriched from blood (not recorded which). The chain uses TRBV9 and TRBJ2-1; 9 nucleotides align to TRBD2. This TCR came from a woman aged 45 to 65 who had recovered from COVID-19. For the CDR3, the DNA is TGTGCCAGCAGCGCGCCGAGCGAAGGGGGTAGCGGGGGATACAATGAGCAGTTCTTC. It codes for CASSAPSEGGSGGYNEQFF.